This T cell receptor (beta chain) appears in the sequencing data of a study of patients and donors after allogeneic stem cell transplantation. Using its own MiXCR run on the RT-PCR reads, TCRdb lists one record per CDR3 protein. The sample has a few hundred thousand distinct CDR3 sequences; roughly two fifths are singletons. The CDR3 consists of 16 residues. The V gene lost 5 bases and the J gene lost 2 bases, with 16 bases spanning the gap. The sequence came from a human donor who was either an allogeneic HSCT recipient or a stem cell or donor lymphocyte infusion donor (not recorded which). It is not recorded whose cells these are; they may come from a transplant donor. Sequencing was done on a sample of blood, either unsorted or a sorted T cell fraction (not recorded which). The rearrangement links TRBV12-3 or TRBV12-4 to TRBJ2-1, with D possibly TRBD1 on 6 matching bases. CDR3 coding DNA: TGTGCCAGCAGTGCATCCGGGACACCAACCTACAATGAGCAGTTCTTC. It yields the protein CASSASGTPTYNEQFF.